Each of the 24 T cell receptor beta chains below was sequenced from the same sample in a study of blood T cell repertoires in COVID-19. Using immunoSEQ multiplex PCR, the repertoire was profiled, and TCRdb retains in-frame clones only, with some absent. The data contain 90,000 to 110,000 clones, around 83% of them seen just once; the ten biggest clones take up 7.9%. Sequenced input: peripheral blood. All receptors come from a woman over 75 with active or convalescent COVID-19.

Written as DNA, the CDR3 is TGTGCCATAGGGACAGGGGGTTACGAGCAGTACTTC. Its translation: CAIGTGGYEQYF. The gene calls are TRBV12-3 or TRBV12-4 and TRBJ2-7, with 11 bases lining up with TRBD1. The CDR3 is 12 residues long. Trimming at V came to 10 bases and at J to 4 bases, leaving 3 bases not matched to a gene.

Concerning this clone: An end of the junction differs from the germline gene, which may be a read error. The chain joins TRBV7-7 to TRBJ2-1; 11 bases align to TRBD1. The CDR3 covers 17 residues. The V gene's germline CDR1 is SSHAT and CDR2 FNYEAQ (reference sequence). CDR3 sequence: CASSPVVGTGGRDEQFF. The CDR3 DNA reads as TGTGCTAGCAGCCCAGTGGTCGGGACAGGGGGTCGGGATGAGCAGTTCTTC.

This chain connects TRBV9 to TRBJ1-1; 8 bases fit TRBD1. The V segment lost 0 bases and the J segment 5 bases; nucleotides outside the gene matches: 9. Germline CDR1 and CDR2: SGDLS and YYNGEE. This CDR3 contains 16 residues. This CDR3 is CASSVVRGPLGTEAFF. The CDR3 region has the DNA TGTGCCAGCAGCGTAGTCAGGGGGCCCCTGGGTACTGAAGCTTTCTTT.

The chain employs TRBV1 and TRBJ2-2; TRBD2 is taken as the D call from the table, unchecked against the DNA. TRBV1 corresponds to a pseudogene. The CDR3 is 17 amino acids. The chain's CDR3 is CTSSFGSGRKNTGELFF. The DNA of the CDR3 is TGCACCAGCAGCTTTGGTAGCGGGAGGAAAAACACCGGGGAGCTGTTTTTT.

The chain combines TRBV5-4 with TRBJ2-7; 9 nucleotides match TRBD2. Looked up from germline, CDR1 is SGHNT and CDR2 is YYREEE (reference sequence). This CDR3 is built from 14 residues. Unmatched junction bases numbered 5, after V lost 4 bases and J lost 3 bases. DNA for the CDR3: TGTGCCAGCAGCCCCGGGACTAGCATCTACGAGCAGTACTTC. Translated: CASSPGTSIYEQYF. Together with reference TRBV5-4 and TRBJ2-7, the CDR3 gives the full variable domain: ETGVTQSPTHLIKTRGQQVTLRCSSQSGHNTVSWYQQALGQGPQFIFQYYREEENGRGNFPPRFSGLQFPNYSSELNVNALELDDSALYLCASSPGTSIYEQYFGPGTRLTVT.

This rearrangement joins TRBV29-1 to TRBJ2-1; 8 bases are a match to TRBD1. This CDR3 region has 14 residues. The trim removed 8 bases at V and 6 bases at J, leaving 12 bases unmatched. CDR1 and CDR2 from the germline V gene are SQVTM and ANQGSEA. The CDR3 reads CSSRGQTGGNEQFF. CDR3 coding DNA: TGCAGCTCACGCGGGCAAACAGGGGGCAATGAGCAGTTCTTC.

CDR3 amino acids: CASTFRGEQYF. CDR3 in DNA: TGTGCCAGCACTTTTCGGGGGGAGCAGTACTTC. V and J are TRBV6-6 and TRBJ2-7; TRBD2 is a possible D gene (6 bases). Per germline, CDR1 MNHNY and CDR2 SVGAGI (reference sequence). CDR3 length equals 11 residues. The V and J ends lost 7 bases and 7 bases respectively, with 11 bases between them.

This clone has a handful of counts. The CDR3 spells CASSQGVLTGGTGELFF. CDR3 bases: TGCGCCAGCAGCCAAGGGGTCTTGACAGGAGGTACCGGGGAGCTGTTTTTT. The chain links TRBV4-1 to TRBJ2-2; a possible D gene is TRBD1 (6 bases). Trimming removed 1 base from V and 5 bases from J, with 17 bases in between. The CDR3 is made up of 17 amino acids. Germline V gives CDR1 MGHRA, CDR2 YSYEKL.

This chain joins TRBV29-1 and TRBJ1-2; D uncertain. The CDR3 spans 15 residues. V lost 3 bases and J 7 bases, leaving 21 bases between the germline ends. Germline V CDR1 and CDR2: SQVTM, ANQGSEA. The DNA of the CDR3 is TGCAGCGTTGACGTGGAGGGCGCGAGGTCTGGTGGCTACACCTTC. It specifies CSVDVEGARSGGYTF.

The chain employs TRBV27 and TRBJ1-5; 9 bases match TRBD1. The J segment lost 3 bases and the V segment lost 2 bases, leaving 8 bases of the junction unmatched. CDR1 and CDR2 (germline): MNHEY, SMNVEV (reference sequence). The CDR3 runs 17 residues. CDR3 region: CASSLLRTGAFNQPQHF. The DNA for the CDR3 is TGTGCCAGCAGTTTACTACGGACAGGGGCCTTCAATCAGCCCCAGCATTTT.

The V and J genes are TRBV5-3 and TRBJ2-5, with TRBD2 as a possible D gene (6 bases). TRBV5-3 is classed as an ORF, of uncertain function. V was shortened by 0 bases and J by 1 base, with 10 bases between the two germline ends. The CDR3 extends over 15 amino acids. CDR3 DNA sequence: TGTGCCAGAAGCTTGGCCGGGGAGGTCCAAGAGACCCAGTACTTC. Residues: CARSLAGEVQETQYF.

V usage is TRBV28 and J usage is TRBJ2-2; D is possibly TRBD1 (5 bases). CDR3 length equals 14 residues. Trimming pared 3 bases from V and 1 base from J, leaving 6 bases between. CDR1 is MDHEN, CDR2 SYDVKM, per germline. The CDR3 sequence is CASSFRENTGELFF. The CDR3 region has the DNA TGTGCCAGCAGTTTCAGGGAGAACACCGGGGAGCTGTTTTTT.

The chain has TRBV5-6 and TRBJ2-7; D remains ambiguous. Germline CDR1 is SGHDT and CDR2 is YYEEEE. V dropped 0 bases and J dropped 3 bases, with 7 bases sitting between them. The CDR3 is 13 amino acids. The CDR3 loop is CASSLGVSYEQYF. CDR3 in DNA: TGTGCCAGCAGCTTGGGTGTCAGCTACGAGCAGTACTTC.

This clone was seen a few times. The genes are TRBV7-2 and TRBJ1-2; 9 nucleotides agree with TRBD1. The CDR3 is 14 amino acids. The germline V gene encodes CDR1 SGHTA and CDR2 FQGNSA. J gave up 7 bases and V 5 bases, and 8 bases lay outside the gene matches. For the CDR3, the DNA is TGTGCCAGCAGCGAGGGACAGGGAGTTCTTGGCTACACCTTC. The encoded protein is CASSEGQGVLGYTF.

This clone was observed a single time. This chain uses TRBV9 with TRBJ1-5; perhaps TRBD1 as D (6 bases). With 4 bases removed from V and 6 bases from J, the gap between germline ends came to 14 bases. This CDR3 spans 14 amino acids. Germline-derived CDR1 and CDR2 are SGDLS and YYNGEE. CDR3: CASSTQGFGQPQHF. Here the CDR3 DNA reads TGTGCCAGCAGCACACAGGGATTTGGTCAGCCCCAGCATTTT.

Worth noting for this clone: The sample holds other DNA sequences that translate to the same CDR3. This rearrangement joins TRBV5-1 to TRBJ2-7; 11 bases fit TRBD2. V lost 4 bases, J lost 2 bases, and 5 bases stayed unmatched. From germline, CDR1 is SGHRS and CDR2 YFSETQ. This CDR3 comprises 15 residues. CDR3 nucleotides: TGCGCCAGCAGCCCCGGGACTAGCGGCCCCTACGAGCAGTACTTC. This gives the protein CASSPGTSGPYEQYF.

The chain recombines TRBV9 with TRBJ1-6; D is unresolved. This CDR3 is built from 14 residues. The V and J ends lost 4 bases and 7 bases respectively, with 12 bases between them. Germline V gene sequence: CDR1 SGDLS, CDR2 YYNGEE. The CDR3 nucleotides are TGTGCCAGCAGCCCAAGATCGGGGAATTCACCCCTCCACTTT. This sequence encodes CASSPRSGNSPLHF.

This chain joins TRBV7-2 and TRBJ1-2, with D tentatively TRBD1 (6 bases). The CDR3 has 14 residues. Trimming took 1 base from V and 8 from J, leaving 14 bases between them. The germline gives CDR1 SGHTA, CDR2 FQGNSA. The CDR3 DNA reads as TGTGCCAGCAGCTTAGTGGTGACAGGCGGAGGCTACACCTTC. It encodes CASSLVVTGGGYTF.

This chain connects TRBV2 to TRBJ1-1, with D perhaps matching TRBD1 (6 bases). The germline V gene encodes CDR1 SNHLY and CDR2 FYNNEI. The ends were cut back, 6 bases at V and 6 bases at J, with 14 bases in the middle. The CDR3 contains 13 residues. CDR3 residues: CASSVDRISEAFF. CDR3 nucleotides: TGTGCCAGCAGCGTTGACAGGATCTCTGAAGCTTTCTTT.

The chain links TRBV10-2 to TRBJ1-2; D is undetermined. V was trimmed by 3 bases and J by 5 bases, leaving 7 bases between them. The CDR3 length is 12 residues. From germline, CDR1 is WSHSY and CDR2 SAAADI. CDR3 sequence (DNA): TGCGCCAGCAGTGACAGGTCTTATGGCTACACCTTC. It codes for CASSDRSYGYTF.

The V gene is TRBV3-1 (or the pseudogene TRBV3-2), the J gene TRBJ1-5; D not certain. V lost 0 bases and J 9 bases, leaving 12 bases between the germline ends. Germline lookup yields CDR1 LGHDT and CDR2 YNNKEL (reference sequence). CDR3 length equals 14 residues. CDR3 residues: CASSQDVTVRPQHF. The CDR3 DNA follows: TGTGCCAGCAGCCAAGATGTCACGGTTCGGCCCCAGCATTTT.

This clone appeared a single time. The V and J genes are TRBV28 and TRBJ2-1; 8 bases line up with TRBD1. Germline CDR1 reads MDHEN; CDR2 reads SYDVKM. J was trimmed by 6 bases and V by 9 bases; bases with no gene match: 7. The length of the CDR3 is 13 residues. The CDR3 spells CASLPGGLNEQFF. CDR3 DNA: TGTGCCAGTCTTCCAGGGGGCCTCAATGAGCAGTTCTTC.

The chain has TRBV19 and TRBJ2-1; tentatively, D is TRBD1 (5 bases). CDR1 and CDR2 (germline): LNHDA, SQIVND (reference sequence). The V end lost 3 bases, the J end lost 6 bases, and 9 bases lay between the germline ends. The CDR3 covers 13 residues. In nucleotides, the CDR3 is TGTGCCAGTAGTATTCAGACAGTCAATGAGCAGTTCTTC. This codes for CASSIQTVNEQFF. Together with reference TRBV19 and TRBJ2-1, the CDR3 gives the full variable domain: DGGITQSPKYLFRKEGQNVTLSCEQNLNHDAMYWYRQDPGQGLRLIYYSQIVNDFQKGDIAEGYSVSREKKESFPLTVTSAQKNPTAFYLCASSIQTVNEQFFGPGTRLTVL.

The chain employs TRBV3-1 (or the pseudogene TRBV3-2) and TRBJ2-1; 8 bases are shared with TRBD1. J was trimmed by 3 bases and V by 4 bases; bases with no gene match: 5. The CDR3 extends over 15 amino acids. Germline V gives CDR1 LGHDT, CDR2 YNNKEL (reference sequence). CDR3 amino acids: CASSPGTGGYNEQFF. CDR3 DNA sequence: TGTGCCAGCAGCCCCGGGACAGGCGGCTACAATGAGCAGTTCTTC.